Here is one TCR beta chain with its context. The antigen is undetermined. TCRdb reprocessed the reads via MiXCR and lists one record per CDR3 protein. The sample shows approximately 600,000 distinct CDR3 sequences, 40% of them seen only once. The data were taken from a study of T cell repertoires in cytomegalovirus infection. The length of the CDR3 is 12 residues. The ends were cut back, 4 bases at V and 4 bases at J, with 7 bases in the middle. CDR1 and CDR2 from the germline V gene are SGHNT and YYREEE (reference sequence). This chain joins TRBV5-4 and TRBJ2-3; D remains unclear. Specimen: cultured PBMCs, collected from culture after CMV antigen stimulation. The clonotype was recovered from a human donor in good health (CMV status not recorded). Some clones in this sample may be carry-over from other donors' samples. The CDR3 spells CASSQAADTQYF. The CDR3 DNA is TGTGCCAGCAGCCAAGCTGCAGATACGCAGTATTTT.